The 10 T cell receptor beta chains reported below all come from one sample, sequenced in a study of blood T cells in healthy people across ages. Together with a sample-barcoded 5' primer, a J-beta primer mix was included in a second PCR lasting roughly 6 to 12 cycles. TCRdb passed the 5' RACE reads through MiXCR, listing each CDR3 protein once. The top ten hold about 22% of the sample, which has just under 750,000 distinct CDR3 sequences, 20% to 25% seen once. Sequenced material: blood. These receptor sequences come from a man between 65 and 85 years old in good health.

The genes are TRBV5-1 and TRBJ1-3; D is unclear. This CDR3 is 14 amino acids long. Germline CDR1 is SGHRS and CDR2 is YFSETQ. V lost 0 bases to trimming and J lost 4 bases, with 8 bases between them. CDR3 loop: CASSLAAPGNTIYF. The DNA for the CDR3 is TGCGCCAGCAGCTTGGCGGCACCGGGAAACACCATATATTTT.

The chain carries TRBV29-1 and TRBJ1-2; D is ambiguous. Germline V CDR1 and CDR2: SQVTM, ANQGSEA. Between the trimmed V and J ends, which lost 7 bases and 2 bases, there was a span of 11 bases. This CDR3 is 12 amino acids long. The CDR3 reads CSATNTNYGYTF. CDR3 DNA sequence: TGCAGCGCGACTAATACCAACTATGGCTACACCTTC. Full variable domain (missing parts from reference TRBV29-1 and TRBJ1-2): SAVISQKPSRDICQRGTSLTIQCQVDSQVTMMFWYRQQPGQSLTLIATANQGSEATYESGFVIDKFPISRPNLTFSTLTVSNMSPEDSSIYLCSATNTNYGYTFGSGTRLTVV.

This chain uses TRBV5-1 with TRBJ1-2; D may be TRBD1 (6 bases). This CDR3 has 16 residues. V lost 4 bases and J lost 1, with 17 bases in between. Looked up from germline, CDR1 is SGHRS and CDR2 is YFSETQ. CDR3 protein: CASSLYGQQVNYGYTF. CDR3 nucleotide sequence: TGCGCCAGCAGCCTCTATGGACAGCAAGTTAACTATGGCTACACCTTC.

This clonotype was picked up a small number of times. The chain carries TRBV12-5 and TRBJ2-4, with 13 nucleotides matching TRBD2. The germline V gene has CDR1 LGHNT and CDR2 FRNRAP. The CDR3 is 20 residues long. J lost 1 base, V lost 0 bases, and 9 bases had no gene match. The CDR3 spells CASGLVLAGGPSSAKNIQYF. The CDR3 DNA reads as TGTGCTAGTGGTTTGGTACTAGCGGGAGGGCCGTCATCCGCCAAAAACATTCAGTACTTC.

CDR3 loop: CASSSIDLTNYGYTF. DNA of the CDR3: TGTGCCAGCAGTTCTATAGACCTCACTAACTATGGCTACACCTTC. This chain connects TRBV12-3 or TRBV12-4 to TRBJ1-2; the D is unclear. CDR3 length: 15 amino acids. Trimming took off 4 bases at V and 0 bases at J, with 12 bases between the two ends.

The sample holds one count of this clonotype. In DNA form, the CDR3 reads TGTGCCAGCAGCTTAGTCGAACAGGGGGACGAGCAGTACTTC. It codes for CASSLVEQGDEQYF. This rearrangement joins TRBV7-9 to TRBJ2-1; 8 bases agree with TRBD1. The end of the DNA aligns better with TRBJ2-7, so the J call may be wrong. Germline CDR1 reads SEHNR; CDR2 reads FQNEAQ (reference sequence). This CDR3 has 14 amino acids.

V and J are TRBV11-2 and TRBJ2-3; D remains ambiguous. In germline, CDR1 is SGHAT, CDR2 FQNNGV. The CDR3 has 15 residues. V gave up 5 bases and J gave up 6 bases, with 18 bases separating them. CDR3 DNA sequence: TGTGCCAGCAGCCGGGTCGCATTTGAAACGGATACGCAGTATTTT. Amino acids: CASSRVAFETDTQYF. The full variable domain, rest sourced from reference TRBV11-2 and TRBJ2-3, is EAGVAQSPRYKIIEKRQSVAFWCNPISGHATLYWYQQILGQGPKLLIQFQNNGVVDDSQLPKDRFSAERLKGVDSTLKIQPAKLEDSAVYLCASSRVAFETDTQYFGPGTRLTVL.

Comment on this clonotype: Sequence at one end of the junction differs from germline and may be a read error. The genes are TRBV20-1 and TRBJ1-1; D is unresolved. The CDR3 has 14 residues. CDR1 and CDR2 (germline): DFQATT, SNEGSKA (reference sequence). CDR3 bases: TGCAGTGCTAGAGACGCCCACGGAAACACCGAAGCTTTCTTT. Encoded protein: CSARDAHGNTEAFF.

The CDR3: CASSFQGREPQHF. Here the CDR3 DNA reads TGTGCCAGCAGCTTCCAGGGGCGTGAGCCCCAGCATTTT. This chain connects TRBV11-2 to TRBJ1-5, with a tentative D call TRBD1 (6 bases). V lost 3 bases and J 8 bases, leaving 11 bases between the germline ends. Germline CDR1 is SGHAT and CDR2 is FQNNGV. The CDR3 is made up of 13 amino acids.

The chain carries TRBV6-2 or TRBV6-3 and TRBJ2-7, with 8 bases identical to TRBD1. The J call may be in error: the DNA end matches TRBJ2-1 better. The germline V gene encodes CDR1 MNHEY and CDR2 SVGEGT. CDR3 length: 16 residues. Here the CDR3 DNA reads TGTGCCAGCAGGCCCGTCGACAGGGGCCCGTACAATGAGCAGTTCTTC. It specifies CASRPVDRGPYNEQFF.